These T cell receptor beta chains were read from a single sample in a study of chemoradiotherapy in HPV16-positive cancers. Some clones are missing from TCRdb's copy, which holds only in-frame ones; the method was immunoSEQ multiplex PCR. The sample lists about 17,000 clones, 85% to 90% occurring once. Specimen: blood, collected from a patient who underwent chemoradiotherapy. The receptors were sampled from a human donor with HPV-associated anogenital cancer. Both conserved end residues are part of each CDR3. Each record gives: clone size, J gene, V gene, D gene, CDR3 DNA, CDR3 protein. D genes are given only for firm matches. A clone size is listed for some rows: how often the clone was seen (once, few, many), or a class if it is expanded.

clone size: NA; J gene: TRBJ1-2; V gene: TRBV27; D gene: NA; CDR3 DNA: TGTGCCTCGGGACGGTCGTATCGCTACACCTTC; CDR3 protein: CASGRSYRYTF
clone size: NA; J gene: TRBJ2-7; V gene: TRBV10-1; D gene: NA; CDR3 DNA: TGCGCCAGCAGTGAGTCGATCGGGAGTCCGACCTACGAGCAGTACTTC; CDR3 protein: CASSESIGSPTYEQYF
clone size: NA; J gene: TRBJ2-5; V gene: TRBV6-6; D gene: TRBD1; CDR3 DNA: TGTGCCAGCAGCCTGGGACAGTACCAAGAGACCCAGTACTTC; CDR3 protein: CASSLGQYQETQYF
clone size: once; J gene: TRBJ1-1; V gene: TRBV30; D gene: NA; CDR3 DNA: TGTGCCTGGAACAGGGTAAACACTGAAGCTTTCTTT; CDR3 protein: CAWNRVNTEAFF
clone size: NA; J gene: TRBJ1-1; V gene: TRBV6-1; D gene: NA; CDR3 DNA: TGTGCCAGCAGTGATAAGGGGGAGGGGACTGAAGCTTTCTTT; CDR3 protein: CASSDKGEGTEAFF
clone size: NA; J gene: TRBJ2-1; V gene: TRBV25-1; D gene: NA; CDR3 DNA: TGTGCCAGCAGTGACCCGACAGCCTCCTACAATGAGCAGTTCTTC; CDR3 protein: CASSDPTASYNEQFF
clone size: NA; J gene: TRBJ2-3; V gene: TRBV19; D gene: NA; CDR3 DNA: TGTGCCAGTAGACCATACACCACTAGCACAGATACGCAGTATTTT; CDR3 protein: CASRPYTTSTDTQYF
clone size: NA; J gene: TRBJ2-1; V gene: TRBV19; D gene: NA; CDR3 DNA: TGTGCCAGTAGTAAGGGCTCCTACAATGAGCAGTTCTTC; CDR3 protein: CASSKGSYNEQFF
clone size: NA; J gene: TRBJ2-1; V gene: TRBV28; D gene: TRBD2; CDR3 DNA: TGTGCCAGCAGTTTGGGACTAGCGGCCTACAATGAGCAGTTCTTC; CDR3 protein: CASSLGLAAYNEQFF
clone size: NA; J gene: TRBJ2-1; V gene: TRBV5-5; D gene: NA; CDR3 DNA: TGTGCCAGCAGCTCCCATGACAGATACGGGCAGTTCTTC; CDR3 protein: CASSSHDRYGQFF
clone size: NA; J gene: TRBJ2-7; V gene: TRBV7-2; D gene: TRBD2; CDR3 DNA: TGTGCCAGCAGCTCCGACGTTCCTAGCGGGGGACAATACGAGCAGTACTTC; CDR3 protein: CASSSDVPSGGQYEQYF
clone size: once; J gene: TRBJ2-2; V gene: TRBV27; D gene: TRBD1; CDR3 DNA: TGTGCCAGCAGTCCGAAGGACAGGGGCGACACCGGGGAGCTGTTTTTT; CDR3 protein: CASSPKDRGDTGELFF